One sample yielded the 5 T cell receptor beta chains listed below, sequenced in a study of tissue T cells after allogeneic stem cell transplantation. Repertoires were generated with immunoSEQ multiplex PCR, while TCRdb's copy carries only in-frame clones and drops some. The data contain 10,000 or so clones, 50% to 80% of them seen just once; the ten biggest clones take up 9.2%. The sample here was tissue from the ileum, taken at autopsy. The receptor source for this set is a woman between 18 and 49 years old with breast cancer.

Judged by abundance, this clone is large. The V call is TRBV7-2, the J call TRBJ1-1; 7 bases map to TRBD1. The junction had 3 bases not matched to a gene; V was cut back by 1 base and J by 1 base. The CDR3 contains 15 residues. Germline lookup yields CDR1 SGHTA and CDR2 FQGNSA. In DNA, the CDR3 is TGTGCCAGCAGCTTAGGGGACAGAAAGAACACTGAAGCTTTCTTT. Its translation: CASSLGDRKNTEAFF.

The J gene is TRBJ1-5, the V gene TRBV2, with D possibly being TRBD1 (6 bases). The length of the CDR3 is 14 residues. V was shortened by 6 bases and J by 4 bases, with 13 bases between the two germline ends. Germline CDR1 reads SNHLY; CDR2 reads FYNNEI. CDR3 nucleotides: TGTGCCAGCAGCCACAGGGAGGAGAATCAGCCCCAGCATTTT. This sequence encodes CASSHREENQPQHF.

The chain carries TRBV3-1 (or the pseudogene TRBV3-2) and TRBJ2-3; D gene uncertain. From germline, CDR1 is LGHDT and CDR2 YNNKEL (reference sequence). There are 15 residues in the CDR3. Trimming removed 9 bases from V and 6 bases from J, with 22 bases in between. CDR3 bases: TGTGCCAGTAAACGGGCCTCTTCGATTTTGGATACGCAGTATTTT. It is translated as CASKRASSILDTQYF.

The table lists this clone with a few counts. The chain is built from TRBV6-1 and TRBJ1-2; unclear D gene. The ends were cut back, 1 base at V and 7 bases at J, with 13 bases in the middle. The CDR3 runs 14 residues. Germline V gives CDR1 MNHNS, CDR2 SASEGT. DNA of the CDR3: TGTGCCAGCAGTGAAGTTTTGGTCAATGTTGGCTACACCTTC. It encodes CASSEVLVNVGYTF.

The chain joins TRBV5-6 to TRBJ2-7, with 7 nucleotides matching TRBD1. CDR1 is SGHDT, CDR2 YYEEEE, per germline. The CDR3 has 12 residues. V dropped 4 bases and J dropped 9; count of bases not matched to a gene: 7. CDR3 DNA sequence: TGTGCCAGCAGCACGACAGGGTTCGGGCAGTACTTC. Translated, it gives CASSTTGFGQYF. The entire variable domain, with the rest obtained from reference TRBV5-6 and TRBJ2-7, is as follows: DAGVTQSPTHLIKTRGQQVTLRCSPKSGHDTVSWYQQALGQGPQFIFQYYEEEERQRGNFPDRFSGHQFPNYSSELNVNALLLGDSALYLCASSTTGFGQYFGPGTRLTVT.